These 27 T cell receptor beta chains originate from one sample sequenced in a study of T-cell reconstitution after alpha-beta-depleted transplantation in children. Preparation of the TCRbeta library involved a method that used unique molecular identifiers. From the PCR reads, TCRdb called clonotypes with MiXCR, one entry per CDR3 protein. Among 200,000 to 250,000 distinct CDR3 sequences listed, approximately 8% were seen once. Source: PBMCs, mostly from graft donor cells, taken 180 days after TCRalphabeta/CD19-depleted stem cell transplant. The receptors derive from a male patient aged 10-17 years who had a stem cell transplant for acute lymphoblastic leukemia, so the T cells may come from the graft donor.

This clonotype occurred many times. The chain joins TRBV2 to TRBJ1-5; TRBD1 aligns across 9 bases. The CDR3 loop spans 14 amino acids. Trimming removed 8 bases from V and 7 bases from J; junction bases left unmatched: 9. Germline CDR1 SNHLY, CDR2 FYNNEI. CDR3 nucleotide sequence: TGTGCCAGCGGCCGGGACAGGGCACGACAGCCCCAGCATTTT. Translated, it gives CASGRDRARQPQHF.

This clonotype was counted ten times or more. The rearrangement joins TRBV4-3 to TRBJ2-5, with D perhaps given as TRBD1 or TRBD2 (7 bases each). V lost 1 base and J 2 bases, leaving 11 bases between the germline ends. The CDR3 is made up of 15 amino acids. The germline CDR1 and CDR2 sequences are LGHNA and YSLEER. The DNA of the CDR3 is TGCGCCAGCAGCCAAGCAGGGGGGGGGCAAGAGACCCAGTACTTC. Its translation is CASSQAGGGQETQYF.

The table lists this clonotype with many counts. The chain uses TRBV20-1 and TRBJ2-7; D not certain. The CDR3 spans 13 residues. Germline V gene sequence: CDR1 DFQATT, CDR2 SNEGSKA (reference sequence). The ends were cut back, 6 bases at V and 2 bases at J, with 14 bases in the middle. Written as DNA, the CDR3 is TGCAGTGCCTACGGTTTTGACGCCTACGAGCAGTACTTC. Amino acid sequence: CSAYGFDAYEQYF.

CDR3 protein: CASSVKGLAKNIQYF. The CDR3 DNA sequence: TGTGCCAGCAGCGTCAAAGGTTTAGCCAAAAACATTCAGTACTTC. The chain uses TRBV9 and TRBJ2-4; D is ambiguous. The CDR3 is made up of 15 amino acids. V gave up 2 bases and J gave up 0 bases, with 9 bases separating them. Germline V gene lookup returns CDR1 SGDLS and CDR2 YYNGEE.

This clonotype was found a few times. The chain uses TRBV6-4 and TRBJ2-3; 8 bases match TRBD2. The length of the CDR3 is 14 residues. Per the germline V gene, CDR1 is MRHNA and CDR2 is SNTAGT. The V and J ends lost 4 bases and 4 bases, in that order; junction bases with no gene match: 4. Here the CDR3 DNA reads TGTGCCAGCAGTGCGGGGGGGGACCCAGATACGCAGTATTTT. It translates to CASSAGGDPDTQYF.

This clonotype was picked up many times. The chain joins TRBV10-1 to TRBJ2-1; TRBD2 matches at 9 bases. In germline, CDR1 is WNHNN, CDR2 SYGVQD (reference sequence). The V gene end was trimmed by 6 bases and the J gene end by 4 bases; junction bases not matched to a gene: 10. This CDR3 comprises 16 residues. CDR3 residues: CASRPLSGRRYNEQFF. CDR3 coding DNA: TGCGCCAGCAGGCCCCTGAGCGGGAGGCGTTACAATGAGCAGTTCTTC.

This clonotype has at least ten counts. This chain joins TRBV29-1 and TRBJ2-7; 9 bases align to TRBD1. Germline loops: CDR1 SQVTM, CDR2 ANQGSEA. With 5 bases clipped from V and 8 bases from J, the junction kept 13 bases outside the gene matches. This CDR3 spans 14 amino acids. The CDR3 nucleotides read TGCAGCGTTAGGGACCCGGACAGGGGCGGAAAGCAGTACTTC. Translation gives CSVRDPDRGGKQYF.

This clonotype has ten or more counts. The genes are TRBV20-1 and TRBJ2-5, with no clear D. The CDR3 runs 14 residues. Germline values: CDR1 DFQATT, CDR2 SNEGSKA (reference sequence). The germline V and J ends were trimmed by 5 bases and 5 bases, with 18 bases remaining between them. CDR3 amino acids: CSASSGLLTETQYF. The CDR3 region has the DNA TGCAGTGCTTCCTCCGGTCTCCTAACGGAGACCCAGTACTTC.

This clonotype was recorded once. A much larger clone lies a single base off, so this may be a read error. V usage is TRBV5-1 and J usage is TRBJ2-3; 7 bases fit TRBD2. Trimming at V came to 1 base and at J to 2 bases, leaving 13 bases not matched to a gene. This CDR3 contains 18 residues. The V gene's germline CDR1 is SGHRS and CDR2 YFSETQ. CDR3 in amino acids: CASSLRVFSGYHTDTQYF. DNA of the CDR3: TGCGCCAGCAGCTTGAGGGTCTTTAGCGGGTACCACACAGATACGCAGTATTTT.

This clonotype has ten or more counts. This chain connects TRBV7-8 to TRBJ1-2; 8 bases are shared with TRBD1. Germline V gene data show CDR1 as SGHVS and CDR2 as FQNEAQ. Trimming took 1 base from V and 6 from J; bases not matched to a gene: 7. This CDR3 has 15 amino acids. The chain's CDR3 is CASSLDQGARNGYTF. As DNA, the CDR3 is TGTGCCAGCAGCTTAGATCAGGGGGCCCGAAATGGCTACACCTTC. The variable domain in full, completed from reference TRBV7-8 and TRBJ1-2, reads GAGVSQSPRYKVAKRGQDVALRCDPISGHVSLFWYQQALGQGPEFLTYFQNEAQLDKSGLPSDRFFAERPEGSVSTLKIQRTQQEDSAVYLCASSLDQGARNGYTFGSGTRLTVV.

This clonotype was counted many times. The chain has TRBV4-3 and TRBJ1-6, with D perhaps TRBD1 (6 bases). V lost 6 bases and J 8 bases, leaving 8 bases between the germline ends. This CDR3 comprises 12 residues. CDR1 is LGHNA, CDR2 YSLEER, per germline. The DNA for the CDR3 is TGCGCCAGCAGTCACAGGGATTCACCCCTCCACTTT. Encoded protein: CASSHRDSPLHF.

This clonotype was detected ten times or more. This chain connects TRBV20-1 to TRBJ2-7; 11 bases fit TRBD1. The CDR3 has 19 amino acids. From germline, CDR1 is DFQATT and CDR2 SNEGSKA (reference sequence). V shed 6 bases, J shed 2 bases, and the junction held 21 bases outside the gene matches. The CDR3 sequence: CSARTGTGGTSLSPYEQYF. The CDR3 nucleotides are TGCAGTGCACGAACCGGGACAGGGGGGACTAGCCTGAGCCCCTACGAGCAGTACTTC.

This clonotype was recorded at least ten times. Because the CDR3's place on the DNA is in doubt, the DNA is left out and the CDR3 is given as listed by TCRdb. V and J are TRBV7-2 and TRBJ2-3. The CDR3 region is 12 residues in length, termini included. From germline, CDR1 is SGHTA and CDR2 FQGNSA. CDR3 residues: CASTSVLHTQYF.

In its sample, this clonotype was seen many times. CDR3 sequence (DNA): TGTGCCAGCAGCTCCCACCTAGCGGGACCCCGTGGAGATACGCAGTATTTT. It yields the protein CASSSHLAGPRGDTQYF. This sequence joins TRBV3-1 and TRBJ2-3, with 9 positions matching TRBD2. Germline CDR1 is LGHDT and CDR2 is YNNKEL (reference sequence). V trimming: 5 bases; J trimming: 5 bases; junction bases outside the gene matches: 14. The CDR3 is 17 residues long.

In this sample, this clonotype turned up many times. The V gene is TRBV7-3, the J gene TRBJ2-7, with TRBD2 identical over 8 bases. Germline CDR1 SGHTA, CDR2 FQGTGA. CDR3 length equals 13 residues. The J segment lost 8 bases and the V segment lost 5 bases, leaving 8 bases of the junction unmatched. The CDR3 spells CASSLGGGTQQYF. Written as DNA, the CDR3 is TGTGCCAGCAGCCTAGGCGGGGGGACCCAGCAGTACTTC.

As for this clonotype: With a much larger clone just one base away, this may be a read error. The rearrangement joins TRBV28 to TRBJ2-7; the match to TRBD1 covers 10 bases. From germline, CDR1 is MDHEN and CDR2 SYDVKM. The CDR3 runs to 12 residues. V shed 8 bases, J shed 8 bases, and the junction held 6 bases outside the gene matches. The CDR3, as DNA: TGTGCCAGCCGGGACAGGGGACACCAGCAGTACTTC. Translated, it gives CASRDRGHQQYF.

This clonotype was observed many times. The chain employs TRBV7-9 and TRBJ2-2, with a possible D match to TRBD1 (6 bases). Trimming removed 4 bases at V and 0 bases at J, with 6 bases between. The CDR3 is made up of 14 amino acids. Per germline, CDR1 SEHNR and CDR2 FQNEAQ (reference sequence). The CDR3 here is CASSWDTNTGELFF. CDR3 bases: TGTGCCAGCAGCTGGGACACGAACACCGGGGAGCTGTTTTTT.

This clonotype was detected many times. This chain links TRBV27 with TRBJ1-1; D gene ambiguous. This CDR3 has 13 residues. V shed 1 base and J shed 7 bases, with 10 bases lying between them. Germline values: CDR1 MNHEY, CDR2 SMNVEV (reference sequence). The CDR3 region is CASSLYPLSEAFF. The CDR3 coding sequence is TGTGCCAGCAGTTTATATCCCCTAAGTGAAGCTTTCTTT.

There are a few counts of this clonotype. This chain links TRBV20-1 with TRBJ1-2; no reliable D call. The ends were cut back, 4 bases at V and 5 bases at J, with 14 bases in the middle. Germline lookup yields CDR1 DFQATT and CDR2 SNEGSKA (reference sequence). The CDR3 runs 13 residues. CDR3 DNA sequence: TGCAGTGCTAATTTCCCGAACCTATATGGCTACACCTTC. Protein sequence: CSANFPNLYGYTF.

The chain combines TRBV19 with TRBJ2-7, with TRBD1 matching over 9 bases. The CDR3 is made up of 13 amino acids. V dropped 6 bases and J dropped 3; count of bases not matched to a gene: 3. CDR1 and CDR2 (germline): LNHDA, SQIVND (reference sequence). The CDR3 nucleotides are TGTGCCAGTAGGGGGGACAGGGTCTACGAGCAGTACTTC. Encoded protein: CASRGDRVYEQYF.

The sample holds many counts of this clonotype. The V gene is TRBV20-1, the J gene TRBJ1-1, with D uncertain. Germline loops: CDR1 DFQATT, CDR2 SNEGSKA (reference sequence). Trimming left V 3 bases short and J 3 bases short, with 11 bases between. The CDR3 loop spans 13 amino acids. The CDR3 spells CSARAGQYTEAFF. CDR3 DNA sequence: TGCAGTGCTAGGGCTGGTCAGTACACTGAAGCTTTCTTT.

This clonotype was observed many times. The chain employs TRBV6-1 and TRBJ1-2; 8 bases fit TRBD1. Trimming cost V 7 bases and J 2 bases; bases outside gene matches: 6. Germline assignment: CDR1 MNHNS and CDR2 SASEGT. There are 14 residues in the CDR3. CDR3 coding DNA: TGTGCCAGCATCTATGGACAGGGAAACTATGGCTACACCTTC. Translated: CASIYGQGNYGYTF.

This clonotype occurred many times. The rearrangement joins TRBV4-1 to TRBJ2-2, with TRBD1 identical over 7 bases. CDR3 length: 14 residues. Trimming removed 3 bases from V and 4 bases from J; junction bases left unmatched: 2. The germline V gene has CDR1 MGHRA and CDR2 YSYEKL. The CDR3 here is CASSQTGPTGELFF. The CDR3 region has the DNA TGCGCCAGCAGCCAGACAGGGCCCACCGGGGAGCTGTTTTTT.

Here the CDR3 reads CASSRDRVGTEAFF. The CDR3 coding sequence is TGTGCCAGTAGTAGAGACAGGGTGGGCACTGAAGCTTTCTTT. This rearrangement joins TRBV19 to TRBJ1-1; 7 nucleotides align to TRBD1. CDR1 is LNHDA, CDR2 SQIVND, per germline (reference sequence). The V and J ends lost 4 bases and 4 bases, in that order; junction bases with no gene match: 6. The CDR3 loop spans 14 amino acids.

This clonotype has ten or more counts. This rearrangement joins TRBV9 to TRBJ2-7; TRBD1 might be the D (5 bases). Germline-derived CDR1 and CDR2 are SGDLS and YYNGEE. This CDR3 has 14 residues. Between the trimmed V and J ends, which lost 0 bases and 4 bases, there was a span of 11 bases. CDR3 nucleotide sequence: TGTGCCAGCAGCGTAGAACAGGATCCTTACGAGCAGTACTTC. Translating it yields CASSVEQDPYEQYF.

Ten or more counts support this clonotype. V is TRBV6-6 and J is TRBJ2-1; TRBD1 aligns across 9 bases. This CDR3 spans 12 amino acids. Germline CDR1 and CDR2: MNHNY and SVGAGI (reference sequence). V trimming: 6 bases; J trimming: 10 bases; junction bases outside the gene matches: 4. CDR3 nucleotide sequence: TGTGCCAGCAGCCCACAGGGGGCGGAGCAGTTCTTC. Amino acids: CASSPQGAEQFF.

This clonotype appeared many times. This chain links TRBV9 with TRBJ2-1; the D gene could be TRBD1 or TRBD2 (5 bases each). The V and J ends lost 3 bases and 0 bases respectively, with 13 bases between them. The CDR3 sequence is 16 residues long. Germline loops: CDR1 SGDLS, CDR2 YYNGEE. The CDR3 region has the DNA TGTGCCAGCAGCGCAGGGACCTTCAGCTCCTACAATGAGCAGTTCTTC. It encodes CASSAGTFSSYNEQFF.